Listed below are T cell receptor beta chains from one sample, sequenced in a study of T cells in Graves' hyperthyroidism and ophthalmopathy. TCRdb passed the multiplex PCR reads through MiXCR, listing each CDR3 protein once. This table holds about 200,000 distinct CDR3 sequences, less than 20% found once. The sample consisted of blood. All receptors derive from a woman in her 50s with Graves' hyperthyroidism. The CDR3 runs from the conserved cysteine through the conserved F or W. The order of the fields is D gene, V gene, clone size, J gene, CDR3 protein, CDR3 DNA. The D gene is left open where the match is weak. The size of a clone is reported for some rows only, either as once, few or many, or as a class for expanded clones.

NA	TRBV24-1	few	TRBJ2-2	CATSDPLGTGELFF	TGTGCCACCAGTGATCCCCTAGGGACCGGGGAGCTGTTTTTT
NA	TRBV11-3	many	TRBJ2-2	CASSPWVRNTGELFF	TGTGCCAGCAGTCCCTGGGTCAGGAACACCGGGGAGCTGTTTTTT
TRBD2	TRBV20-1	few	TRBJ2-1	CSARGGAGGSYNEQFF	TGCAGTGCGAGAGGAGGAGCGGGAGGCTCCTACAATGAGCAGTTCTTC
NA	TRBV7-2	NA	TRBJ2-1	CASSIPGSSYNEQFF	TGTGCCAGCAGTATCCCTGGGTCCTCCTACAATGAGCAGTTCTTC
TRBD1	TRBV29-1	NA	TRBJ1-4	CSVESGQAEKLFF	TGCAGCGTTGAATCTGGACAGGCTGAAAAACTGTTTTTT
NA	TRBV9	few	TRBJ2-6	CASSVGPGTSGANVLTF	TGTGCCAGCAGCGTAGGCCCGGGTACCTCTGGGGCCAACGTCCTGACTTTC
NA	TRBV30	many	TRBJ1-1	CAWGRTEAFF	TGTGCCTGGGGCAGAACTGAAGCTTTCTTT
TRBD1	TRBV4-1	few	TRBJ1-5	CASSQVGQGGEPQHF	TGCGCCAGCAGCCAAGTGGGACAGGGAGGAGAGCCCCAGCATTTT
TRBD1	TRBV5-1	NA	TRBJ2-6	CASSFGTGRSGANVLTF	TGCGCCAGCAGCTTCGGGACAGGCCGCTCTGGGGCCAACGTCCTGACTTTC
NA	TRBV5-6	many	TRBJ2-3	CASSLRLAVTDTQYF	TGTGCCAGCAGCCTACGATTAGCGGTCACAGATACGCAGTATTTT
NA	TRBV10-3	many	TRBJ1-5	CAISEKGPSNQPQHF	TGTGCCATCAGTGAAAAGGGACCTAGCAATCAGCCCCAGCATTTT
TRBD1	TRBV19	NA	TRBJ1-2	CASTPDRDGYTF	TGTGCCAGTACTCCAGACAGGGACGGCTACACCTTC
NA	TRBV15	NA	TRBJ2-7	CATSRRTGSYEQYF	TGTGCCACCAGCAGACGGACGGGCTCCTACGAGCAGTACTTC
TRBD1	TRBV6-1	many	TRBJ2-7	CASSPEAGTGGDEQYF	TGTGCCAGCAGCCCGGAGGCCGGGACAGGGGGTGATGAGCAGTACTTC
TRBD2	TRBV7-8	many	TRBJ2-1	CASSLPQRLAGYNEQFF	TGTGCCAGCAGCTTACCCCAACGACTAGCGGGCTACAATGAGCAGTTCTTC
NA	TRBV2	many	TRBJ1-5	CASQTAENNQPQHF	TGTGCCAGTCAGACGGCAGAAAACAATCAGCCCCAGCATTTT
TRBD1	TRBV7-3	many	TRBJ1-1	CASSLTGTGEAFF	TGTGCCAGCAGCTTGACCGGGACAGGGGAAGCTTTCTTT
TRBD2	TRBV29-1	many	TRBJ2-7	CSVEASGTYEQYF	TGCAGCGTTGAGGCTAGCGGGACCTACGAGCAGTACTTC
TRBD2	TRBV11-2	NA	TRBJ2-1	CASSLSFTSGSHEQFF	TGTGCCAGCAGCTTAAGTTTCACTAGCGGGAGTCATGAGCAGTTCTTC
NA	TRBV19	NA	TRBJ2-7	CASSGGLHSYEQYF	TGTGCCAGTAGTGGGGGTCTTCACTCCTACGAGCAGTACTTC
TRBD2	TRBV30	many	TRBJ2-7	CAWSVASGNLGEQYF	TGTGCCTGGAGTGTGGCTAGCGGGAATTTGGGGGAGCAGTACTTC
NA	TRBV6-1	few	TRBJ2-5	CASTLTRLGETQYF	TGTGCCAGCACCCTAACCAGACTAGGGGAGACCCAGTACTTC
NA	TRBV7-9	many	TRBJ2-1	CASSLASRGEDEQFF	TGTGCCAGCAGCTTAGCTAGCAGGGGGGAAGATGAGCAGTTCTTC
NA	TRBV5-5	many	TRBJ1-1	CASSSRRGLSTEAFF	TGTGCCAGCAGCTCCCGGCGGGGCTTAAGCACTGAAGCTTTCTTT
TRBD1	TRBV6-4	few	TRBJ2-6	CASSESGGFSGANVLTF	TGTGCCAGCAGTGAATCAGGGGGCTTCTCTGGGGCCAACGTCCTGACTTTC
TRBD2	TRBV12-3/TRBV12-4	few	TRBJ2-7	CASSSGLGGGGSSYEQYF	TGTGCCAGCAGTTCTGGACTGGGGGGGGGGGGAAGCTCCTACGAGCAGTACTTC
NA	TRBV6-1	NA	TRBJ1-3	CASSETGSGNTIYF	TGTGCCAGCAGTGAAACAGGGTCTGGAAACACCATATATTTT
TRBD1	TRBV5-1	NA	TRBJ2-1	CASSLAGTGIDEQFF	TGCGCCAGCAGCTTGGCCGGGACAGGGATCGATGAGCAGTTCTTC
NA	TRBV13	NA	TRBJ1-2	CASSLSVGQKTYTF	TGTGCCAGCAGCTTAAGCGTCGGACAAAAAACCTACACCTTC
NA	TRBV5-1	NA	TRBJ2-1	CASSFLMFGSNEQFF	TGCGCCAGCAGCTTCCTTATGTTCGGATCTAATGAGCAGTTCTTC
NA	TRBV6-5	NA	TRBJ2-3	CASSYRISLTDTQYF	TGTGCCAGCAGTTACAGGATTTCCCTGACAGATACGCAGTATTTT
NA	TRBV28	many	TRBJ2-1	CASREQAGEQFF	TGTGCCAGCCGGGAACAGGCCGGTGAGCAGTTCTTC
NA	TRBV7-2	many	TRBJ1-1	CASSFGRGNTEAFF	TGTGCCAGCAGCTTCGGCAGGGGGAACACTGAAGCTTTCTTT
NA	TRBV5-1	few	TRBJ1-4	CASSLGSNNEKLFF	TGCGCCAGCAGCTTGGGATCGAACAATGAAAAACTGTTTTTT
NA	TRBV20-1	many	TRBJ2-1	CSARDAGLINEQFF	TGCAGTGCTAGAGATGCGGGCCTAATCAATGAGCAGTTCTTC
NA	TRBV6-1	NA	TRBJ1-3	CASSVRGTIYF	TGTGCCAGCAGTGTCCGGGGCACCATATATTTT
TRBD2	TRBV20-1	many	TRBJ2-1	CSARDPQTSRAGQFF	TGCAGTGCTAGAGATCCCCAGACTAGCCGGGCGGGGCAGTTCTTC
TRBD2	TRBV6-2/TRBV6-3	few	TRBJ2-1	CASSRTSGSFLYNEQFF	TGTGCCAGCAGCAGGACTAGCGGGAGTTTCCTCTACAATGAGCAGTTCTTC
NA	TRBV28	many	TRBJ1-1	CASSMDTLNTEAFF	TGTGCCAGCAGTATGGACACCTTGAACACTGAAGCTTTCTTT
NA	TRBV7-2	NA	TRBJ1-4	CASSPHRVTNEKLFF	TGTGCCAGCAGCCCGCACAGGGTAACTAATGAAAAACTGTTTTTT
NA	TRBV5-8	NA	TRBJ1-2	CASRIGQTGGYTF	TGTGCCAGCAGAATAGGACAGACGGGTGGCTACACCTTC
NA	TRBV20-1	NA	TRBJ2-7	CSARRESSYEQYF	TGCAGTGCTAGAAGGGAAAGCTCCTACGAGCAGTACTTC
NA	TRBV11-3	many	TRBJ2-1	CASSTIRDDPEQFF	TGTGCCAGCAGCACAATTCGGGACGACCCCGAGCAGTTCTTC
NA	TRBV3-1	NA	TRBJ2-7	CASSPTPGAYEQYF	TGTGCCAGCAGCCCGACCCCCGGGGCCTACGAGCAGTACTTC
NA	TRBV5-1	many	TRBJ2-1	CASSSGRYNEQFF	TGCGCCAGCAGCTCGGGGAGATACAATGAGCAGTTCTTC
NA	TRBV18	NA	TRBJ1-1	CASSFDDEAFF	TGTGCCAGCTCATTCGACGACGAAGCTTTCTTT
NA	TRBV20-1	few	TRBJ1-1	CSATRGGGNTEAFF	TGCAGTGCTACACGGGGCGGGGGAAACACTGAAGCTTTCTTT
NA	TRBV7-2	many	TRBJ1-3	CASSLQDLSGNTIYF	TGTGCCAGCAGCTTACAGGACCTCTCTGGAAACACCATATATTTT
TRBD2	TRBV7-2	many	TRBJ2-7	CASSPGLAVYEQYF	TGTGCCAGCAGCCCGGGACTAGCGGTTTACGAGCAGTACTTC
NA	TRBV7-2	many	TRBJ2-5	CASSSLRKTQYF	TGTGCCAGCAGCTCCCTTAGAAAGACCCAGTACTTC
NA	TRBV5-1	few	TRBJ2-6	CASSLVMGSGANVLTF	TGCGCCAGCAGCTTGGTGATGGGTTCAGGGGCCAACGTCCTGACTTTC
NA	TRBV30	many	TRBJ2-7	CAWRFAGVIEQYF	TGTGCCTGGAGGTTTGCCGGAGTGATCGAGCAGTACTTC